What follows describes a single T cell receptor (beta chain). Its antigen is as yet unknown. One junction end does not reproduce the germline sequence, and a read error may be involved. These data originate in a study of tumor-infiltrating lymphocytes in primary liver carcinoma. Study-wide findings and caveats: Compared with tumor region pairs, tumor-adjacent and tumor-blood pairs overlapped less. Among top clones, only about 7.5-25% appeared in all five tumor regions.

The source material, 20-30 mg of unsorted bulk tissue, was used to co-extract RNA and DNA. The CDR3 sequence is 14 residues long. Germline V CDR1 and CDR2: MNHNS, SASEGT. Making TCR beta cDNA involved approximately 480 ng total RNA and a constant-region primer. Employing slightly modified ARM-PCR, three nested multiplex PCR rounds were run, and these gave rise to the TCR beta libraries. It was with TRBV1-TRBV30 forward primers and a C-beta reverse primer that the first two PCR rounds were run, at 10 to 11 cycles each. In TCRdb, the multiplex PCR reads were re-called with MiXCR into one record per CDR3 protein. The table records some 180,000 distinct CDR3 sequences, approximately 80% of them present only once.

Sample: tumor tissue from primary liver carcinoma. The genes are TRBV6-1 and TRBJ2-5, with 7 bases lining up with TRBD2. The clonotype originates from a man in his forties with primary liver carcinoma and hepatitis B virus infection. The CDR3 DNA reads as TGTGCCAGCAGTTATGGACTAGTCCGAGAGACCCAGAACTTC. Protein: CASSYGLVRETQNF.